This entry features one T cell receptor beta chain sequence. This clonotype was picked up many times. It lacks a known antigen. No base quality information exists; no much larger clone differs at one position. The entry originates in a study of T-cell reconstitution after alpha-beta-depleted transplantation in children (TCRdb year 2016). A note on the overall study: T-cell immune reconstitution after TCRalphabeta/CD19-depleted allogeneic hematopoietic cell transplantation in children was quantitatively tracked in the study by means of TCR repertoire profiling. The research as a whole found: In some patients, high TCRbeta diversity at day 60 was attributed to recipient T cells and intrathymic progenitors that had survived conditioning. The apparently early alphabetaT-cell count recovery about two months after transplant was reportedly dependent on only several hundred rapidly expanded clones derived from non-depleted graft cells. The frequencies of hyperexpanded clones fell over the following months, and after one year, T-cell counts and TCRbeta diversity were mostly attributed to newly produced T cells.

The CDR3 contains 15 residues, cysteine and phenylalanine counted. The DNA shown is the 45-base CDR3, in frame from base 1. V and J are truncated by 5 bases and 8 bases respectively, leaving an intervening sequence of 19 bases. CDR1 DFQATT and CDR2 SNEGSKA were looked up in the germline V gene (reference sequence). Libraries were built with PCR. Sequenced on an Illumina HiSeq 2500. To normalize quantification of the TCRbeta repertoire, the TCR libraries were built with molecular barcoding that relied on unique molecular identifiers. TCRdb reanalyzed the raw reads on its own, using fastp at Q25 for trimming and MiXCR for clone calling, and kept in-frame beta chains. Each record represents a unique CDR3 protein, reported with the most common genes and DNA among its rows. The sample table holds about 290,000 distinct CDR3 sequences, of which roughly a tenth were seen once. The ten most abundant clones make up over 6% of the sample.

Reading the label with the study, this specimen's treatment or condition is: allogeneic hematopoietic cell transplantation with graft depleted of TCRalphabeta T cells and CD19 B cells. The children who served as transplant recipients had been given grafts of TCRalphabeta/CD19-depleted allogeneic hematopoietic cells. This specimen consisted of PBMCs, obtained before TCRalphabeta/CD19-depleted stem cell transplant. Here the chain combines TRBV20-1 and TRBJ1-6, with no reliable assignment of the D segment. This TCR was recovered from a boy under three years old with acute myeloid leukemia, due to receive a stem cell transplant. The nucleotides are TGCAGTGCTTCAAACCCCGGACGGGTGGATTCACCCCTCCACTTT. It translates to CSASNPGRVDSPLHF.